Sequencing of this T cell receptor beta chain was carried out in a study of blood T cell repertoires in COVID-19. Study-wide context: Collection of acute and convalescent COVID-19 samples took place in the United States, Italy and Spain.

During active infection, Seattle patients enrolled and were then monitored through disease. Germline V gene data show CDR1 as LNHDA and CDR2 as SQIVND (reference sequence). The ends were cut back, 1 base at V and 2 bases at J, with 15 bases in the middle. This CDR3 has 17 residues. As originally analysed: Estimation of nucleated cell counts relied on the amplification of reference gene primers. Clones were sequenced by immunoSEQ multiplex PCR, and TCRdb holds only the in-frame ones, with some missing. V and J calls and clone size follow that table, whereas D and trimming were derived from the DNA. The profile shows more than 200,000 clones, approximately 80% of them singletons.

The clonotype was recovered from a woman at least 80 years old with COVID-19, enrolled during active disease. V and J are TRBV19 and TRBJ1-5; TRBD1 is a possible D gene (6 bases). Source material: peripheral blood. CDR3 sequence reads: CASSIGSGGAGNQPQHF. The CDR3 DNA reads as TGTGCCAGTAGTATAGGTTCGGGGGGCGCAGGCAATCAGCCCCAGCATTTT.